A single sample is the source of the 7 T cell receptor beta chains below, sequenced in a study of blood T cell repertoires in COVID-19. The data were produced by immunoSEQ multiplex PCR, yet TCRdb's version contains in-frame clones alone and is incomplete. The table has 250,000 or so clones, less than 90% seen once. Sequencing was done on a sample of peripheral blood. These receptors all stem from a woman aged 40 to 49 who had recovered from COVID-19.

The chain carries TRBV15 and TRBJ2-2; the match to TRBD2 covers 7 bases. Germline CDR1 is LNHNV and CDR2 is YYDKDF (reference sequence). Losses at the gene ends were 4 bases for V and 5 bases for J; bases not matched to a gene: 4. This CDR3 region has 14 residues. CDR3 bases: TGTGCCACCAGCATGGGGGGAGGGACCGGGGAGCTGTTTTTT. The encoded protein is CATSMGGGTGELFF.

The rearrangement joins TRBV10-3 to TRBJ2-1; tentative D call: TRBD1 (6 bases). The ends were cut back, 2 bases at V and 2 bases at J, with 16 bases in the middle. Germline assignment: CDR1 ENHRY and CDR2 SYGVKD. The CDR3 contains 17 residues. CDR3 loop: CAISESMTGETYNEQFF. The CDR3 DNA reads TGTGCCATCAGTGAGAGCATGACAGGAGAAACCTACAATGAGCAGTTCTTC.

This chain links TRBV18 with TRBJ1-2, with a possible D match to TRBD1 (5 bases). CDR1 and CDR2 from the germline V gene are KGHSH and LQKENI. V was pared by 6 bases and J by 6 bases, with 17 bases between. The CDR3 extends over 14 amino acids. CDR3 bases: TGTGCCAGCTCGAGTCGGGGGGAATCAGATGGCTACACCTTC. This sequence encodes CASSSRGESDGYTF. The full variable domain, in which reference TRBV18 and TRBJ1-2 provide the parts outside the CDR3, is NAGVMQNPRHLVRRRGQEARLRCSPMKGHSHVYWYRQLPEEGLKFMVYLQKENIIDESGMPKERFSAEFPKEGPSILRIQQVVRGDSAAYFCASSSRGESDGYTFGSGTRLTVV.

The genes are TRBV10-3 and TRBJ2-5; D possibly corresponds to TRBD1 (5 bases). V was pared by 2 bases and J by 5 bases, with 12 bases between. Germline assignment: CDR1 ENHRY and CDR2 SYGVKD. The CDR3 is 14 residues long. The chain's CDR3 is CAISERGRWETQYF. The CDR3 coding sequence is TGTGCCATCAGTGAGAGGGGTCGGTGGGAGACCCAGTACTTC.

The V call is TRBV12-5, the J call TRBJ2-3, with a possible D match to TRBD2 (7 bases). V was pared by 9 bases and J by 5 bases, with 12 bases between. This CDR3 spans 12 amino acids. In germline, CDR1 is LGHNT, CDR2 FRNRAP. The CDR3 sequence: CASGGPGDTQYF. The CDR3 DNA reads as TGTGCTAGCGGGGGGCCTGGAGATACGCAGTATTTT.

The genes are TRBV20-1 and TRBJ1-2; D is uncertain. Looked up from germline, CDR1 is DFQATT and CDR2 is SNEGSKA (reference sequence). The CDR3 sequence is 12 residues long. Trimming took off 3 bases at V and 6 bases at J, with 11 bases between the two ends. CDR3: CSASPPGNGYTF. CDR3 in DNA: TGCAGTGCTAGTCCCCCCGGGAATGGCTACACCTTC.

V gene TRBV4-1 combines with J gene TRBJ1-2; 9 bases map to TRBD1. In germline, CDR1 is MGHRA, CDR2 YSYEKL. CDR3 length: 18 amino acids. Trimming removed 1 base from V and 5 bases from J; junction bases left unmatched: 14. CDR3 residues: CASSQVYGTGKLTYGYTF. CDR3 nucleotides: TGCGCCAGCAGCCAAGTTTACGGGACAGGGAAGCTGACTTATGGCTACACCTTC.